Sequencing of this T cell receptor (beta chain) was carried out in a study of cytomegalovirus exposure and HLA in healthy donors. 60 Vbeta and 13 Jbeta primers were used in PCR. Generated by immunoSEQ multiplex PCR, the TCRdb table keeps only in-frame clones and is missing some. The sample consists of over 70,000 clones, 77% of them appearing once. Germline CDR1 and CDR2: LNHNV and YYDKDF (reference sequence). CDR3 length equals 15 residues. The chain joins TRBV15 to TRBJ2-5; D is uncertain. The last part of the DNA fits TRBJ2-7 better; the J call may be wrong. Sequences were obtained from PBMCs. The receptor was isolated from a man aged 45-65 years in good health and CMV-seropositive. CDR3 in DNA: TGTGCCACCAGCAGAGAACGCCCAGACTCCTACGAGCAGTACTTC. This codes for CATSRERPDSYEQYF.